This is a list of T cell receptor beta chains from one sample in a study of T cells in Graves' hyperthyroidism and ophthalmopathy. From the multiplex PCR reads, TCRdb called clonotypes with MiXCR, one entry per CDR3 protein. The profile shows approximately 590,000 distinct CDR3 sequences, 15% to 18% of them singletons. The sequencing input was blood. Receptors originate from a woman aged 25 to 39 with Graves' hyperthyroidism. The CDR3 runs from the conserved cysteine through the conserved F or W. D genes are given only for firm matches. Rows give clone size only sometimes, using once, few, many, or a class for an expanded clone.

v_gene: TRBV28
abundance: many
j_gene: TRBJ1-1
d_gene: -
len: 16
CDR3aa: CASSGGAGVTGTEAFF
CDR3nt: TGTGCCAGCAGCGGAGGGGCGGGGGTGACGGGCACTGAAGCTTTCTTT

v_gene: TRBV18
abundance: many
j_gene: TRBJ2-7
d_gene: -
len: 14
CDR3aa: CASSSGTALYEQYF
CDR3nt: TGTGCCAGCTCATCCGGGACGGCTCTATACGAGCAGTACTTC

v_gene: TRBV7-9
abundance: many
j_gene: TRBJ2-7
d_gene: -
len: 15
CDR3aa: CASSFIGGAGYEQYF
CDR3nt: TGTGCCAGCAGCTTTATTGGGGGCGCCGGGTACGAGCAGTACTTC

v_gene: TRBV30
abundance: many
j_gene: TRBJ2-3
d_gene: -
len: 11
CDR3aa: CAWSGADTQYF
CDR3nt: TGTGCCTGGAGTGGGGCAGATACGCAGTATTTT

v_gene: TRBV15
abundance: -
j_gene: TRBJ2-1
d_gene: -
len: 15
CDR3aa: CATSRTAFSYNEQFF
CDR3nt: TGTGCCACCAGCCGTACCGCTTTCTCCTACAATGAGCAGTTCTTC

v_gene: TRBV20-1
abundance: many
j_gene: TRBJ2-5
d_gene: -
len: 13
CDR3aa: CSVSHAAGETQYF
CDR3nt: TGCAGTGTTTCGCACGCGGCGGGAGAGACCCAGTACTTC

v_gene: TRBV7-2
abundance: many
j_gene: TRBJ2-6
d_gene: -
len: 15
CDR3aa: CASSLGGAGANVLTF
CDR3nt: TGTGCCAGCAGCTTAGGCGGGGCTGGGGCCAACGTCCTGACTTTC

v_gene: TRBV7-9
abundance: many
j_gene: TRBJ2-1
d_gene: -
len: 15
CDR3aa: CASSLWTGPYNEQFF
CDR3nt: TGTGCCAGCAGCCTATGGACGGGTCCCTACAATGAGCAGTTCTTC

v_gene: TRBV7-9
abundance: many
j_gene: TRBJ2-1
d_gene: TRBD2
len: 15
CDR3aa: CASSLVLASINEQFF
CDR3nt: TGTGCCAGCAGCTTAGTACTAGCGAGCATCAATGAGCAGTTCTTC

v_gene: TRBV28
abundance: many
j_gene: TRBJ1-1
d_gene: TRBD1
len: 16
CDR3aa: CASSLSQQGTKFEAFF
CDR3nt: TGTGCCAGCAGTTTAAGTCAACAGGGGACTAAGTTTGAAGCTTTCTTT

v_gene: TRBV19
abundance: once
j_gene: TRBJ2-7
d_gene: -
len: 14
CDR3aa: CASSRRQYSYEQYF
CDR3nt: TGTGCCAGTAGTAGGCGACAGTACTCCTACGAGCAGTACTTC

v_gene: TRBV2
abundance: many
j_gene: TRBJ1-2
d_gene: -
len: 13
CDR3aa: CASSEQAYYGYTF
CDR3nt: TGTGCCAGCAGTGAGCAGGCCTACTATGGCTACACCTTC

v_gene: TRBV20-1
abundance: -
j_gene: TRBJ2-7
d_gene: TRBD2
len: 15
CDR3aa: CSARDLGLAGSEQYF
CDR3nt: TGCAGTGCTAGAGATTTGGGACTAGCGGGGTCCGAGCAGTACTTC

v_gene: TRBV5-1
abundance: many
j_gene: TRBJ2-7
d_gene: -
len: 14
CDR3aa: CASSLVLADYEQYF
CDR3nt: TGCGCCAGCAGCTTGGTTTTAGCGGACTACGAGCAGTACTTC

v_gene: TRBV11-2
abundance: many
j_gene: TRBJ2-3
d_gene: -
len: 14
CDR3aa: CASSFKGSTDTQYF
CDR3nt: TGTGCCAGCAGCTTCAAGGGGAGCACAGATACGCAGTATTTT

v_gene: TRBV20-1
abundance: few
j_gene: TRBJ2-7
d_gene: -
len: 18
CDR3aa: CSARDLSGPQGPWREQYF
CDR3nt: TGCAGTGCTAGAGATCTCTCGGGACCTCAGGGGCCCTGGCGCGAGCAGTACTTC

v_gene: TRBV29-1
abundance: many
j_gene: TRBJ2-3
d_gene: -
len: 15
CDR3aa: CSVSGLFGSTDTQYF
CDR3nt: TGCAGCGTCAGTGGCCTCTTCGGGAGCACAGATACGCAGTATTTT

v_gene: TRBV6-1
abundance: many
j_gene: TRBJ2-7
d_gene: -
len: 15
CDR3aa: CASSYLPEAYYEQYF
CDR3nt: TGTGCCAGCAGTTATTTGCCAGAAGCTTACTACGAGCAGTACTTC

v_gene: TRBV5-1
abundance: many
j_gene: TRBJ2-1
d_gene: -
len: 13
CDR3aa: CASSLDGNNEQFF
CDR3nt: TGTGCCAGCAGCTTGGATGGGAACAATGAGCAGTTCTTC

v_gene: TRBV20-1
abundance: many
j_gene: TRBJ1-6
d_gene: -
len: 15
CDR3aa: CSASVTSSYNSPLHF
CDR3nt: TGCAGTGCTAGTGTCACGAGCTCCTATAATTCACCCCTCCACTTT

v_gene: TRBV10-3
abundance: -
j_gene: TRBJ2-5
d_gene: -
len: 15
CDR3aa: CAISESKGYQETQYF
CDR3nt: TGTGCCATCAGTGAGTCGAAAGGGTACCAAGAGACCCAGTACTTC

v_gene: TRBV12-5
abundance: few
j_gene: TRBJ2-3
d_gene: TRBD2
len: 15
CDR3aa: CASSLRAGSADTQYF
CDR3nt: TGTGCTAGTAGCCTAAGAGCGGGAAGCGCAGATACGCAGTATTTT

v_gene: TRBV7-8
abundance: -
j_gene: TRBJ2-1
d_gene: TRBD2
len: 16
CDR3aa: CASSSHPSGGYNEQFF
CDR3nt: TGTGCCAGCAGCTCCCACCCTAGCGGGGGTTACAATGAGCAGTTCTTC

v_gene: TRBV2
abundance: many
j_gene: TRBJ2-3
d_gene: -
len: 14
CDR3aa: CASSNRETTDTQYF
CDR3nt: TGTGCCAGCAGCAACAGGGAGACCACAGATACGCAGTATTTT

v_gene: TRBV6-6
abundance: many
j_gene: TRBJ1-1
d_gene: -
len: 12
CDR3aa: CASSWGSGEAFF
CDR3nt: TGTGCCAGCAGTTGGGGTTCAGGTGAAGCTTTCTTT

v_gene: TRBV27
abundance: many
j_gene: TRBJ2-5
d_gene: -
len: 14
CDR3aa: CASSFGGRKETQYF
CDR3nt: TGTGCCAGCAGTTTCGGGGGGCGTAAGGAGACCCAGTACTTC

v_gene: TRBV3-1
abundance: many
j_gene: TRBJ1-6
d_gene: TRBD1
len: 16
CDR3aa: CASSPRGQGNNSPLHF
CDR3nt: TGTGCCAGCAGCCCCCGAGGACAGGGAAATAATTCACCCCTCCACTTT

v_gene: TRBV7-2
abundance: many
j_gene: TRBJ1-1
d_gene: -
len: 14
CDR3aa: CASSLGQLNTEAFF
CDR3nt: TGTGCCAGCAGCTTAGGACAGTTGAACACTGAAGCTTTCTTT

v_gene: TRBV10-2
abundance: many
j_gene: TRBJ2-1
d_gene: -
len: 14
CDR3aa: CASSEGVTYNEQFF
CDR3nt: TGCGCCAGCAGTGAAGGGGTCACCTACAATGAGCAGTTCTTC

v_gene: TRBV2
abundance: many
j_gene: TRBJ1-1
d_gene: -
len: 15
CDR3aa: CASPIMRGRNTEAFF
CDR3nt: TGTGCCAGCCCGATCATGAGAGGGAGGAACACTGAAGCTTTCTTT

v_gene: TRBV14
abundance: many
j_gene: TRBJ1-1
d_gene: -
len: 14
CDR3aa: CASSQEAGYTEAFF
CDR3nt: TGTGCCAGCAGCCAAGAAGCGGGATACACTGAAGCTTTCTTT

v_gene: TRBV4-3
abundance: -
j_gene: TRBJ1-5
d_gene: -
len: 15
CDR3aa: CASSQDLTSNQPQHF
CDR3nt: TGCGCCAGCAGCCAAGATCTTACTAGCAATCAGCCCCAGCATTTT

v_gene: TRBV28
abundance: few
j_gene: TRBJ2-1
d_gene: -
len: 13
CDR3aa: CASSLDQYNGQFF
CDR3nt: TGTGCCAGCAGTTTGGACCAGTACAATGGGCAGTTCTTC

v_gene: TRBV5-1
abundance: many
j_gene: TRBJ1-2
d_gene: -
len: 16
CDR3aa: CASSYTLFRDNYGYTF
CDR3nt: TGCGCCAGCAGCTATACCCTATTCCGGGACAACTATGGCTACACCTTC

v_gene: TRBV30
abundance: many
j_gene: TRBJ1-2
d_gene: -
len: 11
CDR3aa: CAWSTNYGYTF
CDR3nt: TGTGCCTGGAGTACTAACTATGGCTACACCTTC

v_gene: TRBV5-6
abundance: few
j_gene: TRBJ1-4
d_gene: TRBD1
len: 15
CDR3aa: CASSARDRTNEKLFF
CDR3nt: TGTGCCAGCAGCGCCCGGGACAGAACTAATGAAAAACTGTTTTTT

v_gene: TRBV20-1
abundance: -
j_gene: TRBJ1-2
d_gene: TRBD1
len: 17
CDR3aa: CSAVSTGVGETSYGYTF
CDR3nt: TGCAGTGCTGTATCGACAGGGGTAGGGGAGACCAGCTATGGCTACACCTTC

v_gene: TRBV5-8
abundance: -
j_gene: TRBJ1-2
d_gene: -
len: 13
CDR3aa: CASSLGSHSGYTF
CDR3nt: TGTGCCAGCAGCTTGGGTTCGCACTCCGGCTACACCTTC

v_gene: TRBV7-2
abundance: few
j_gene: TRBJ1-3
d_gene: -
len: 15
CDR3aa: CASSLATGPGNTIYF
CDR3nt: TGTGCCAGCAGCTTAGCCACAGGGCCTGGAAACACCATATATTTT

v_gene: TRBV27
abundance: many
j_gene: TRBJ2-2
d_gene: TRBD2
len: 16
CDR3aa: CASRGRLAGDTGELFF
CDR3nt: TGTGCCAGCAGGGGACGACTAGCGGGAGACACCGGGGAGCTGTTTTTT

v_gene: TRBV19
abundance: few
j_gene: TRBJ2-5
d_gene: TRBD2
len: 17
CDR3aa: CASSRVLGLAGPETQYF
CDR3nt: TGTGCCAGTAGTAGGGTTCTGGGACTAGCGGGCCCAGAGACCCAGTACTTC

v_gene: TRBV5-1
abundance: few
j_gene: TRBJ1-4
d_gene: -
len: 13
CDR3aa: CASSLRQNEKLFF
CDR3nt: TGCGCCAGCAGCTTGAGACAAAATGAAAAACTGTTTTTT

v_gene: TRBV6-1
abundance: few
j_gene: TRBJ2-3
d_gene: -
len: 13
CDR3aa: CASTPQNTDTQYF
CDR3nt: TGTGCCAGCACACCACAAAACACAGATACGCAGTATTTT

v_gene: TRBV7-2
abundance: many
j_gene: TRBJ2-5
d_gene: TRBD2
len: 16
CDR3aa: CASSYRLAGGQETQYF
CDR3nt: TGTGCCAGCAGCTATAGACTAGCGGGAGGGCAAGAGACCCAGTACTTC

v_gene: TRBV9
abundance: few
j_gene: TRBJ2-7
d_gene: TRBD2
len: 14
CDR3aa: CASSVAPSGYEQYF
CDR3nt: TGTGCCAGCAGCGTAGCCCCTAGCGGCTACGAGCAGTACTTC

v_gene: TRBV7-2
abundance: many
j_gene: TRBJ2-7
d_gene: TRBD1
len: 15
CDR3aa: CASSLPGTGGREQYF
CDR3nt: TGTGCCAGCAGCTTACCTGGGACAGGGGGGCGCGAGCAGTACTTC

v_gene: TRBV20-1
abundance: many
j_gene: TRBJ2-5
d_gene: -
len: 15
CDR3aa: CSYGGQGVGEETQYF
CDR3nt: TGCAGTTACGGGGGGCAAGGTGTAGGAGAAGAGACCCAGTACTTC

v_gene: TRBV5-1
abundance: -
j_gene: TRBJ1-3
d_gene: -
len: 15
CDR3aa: CASRSMTGAGNTIYF
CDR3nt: TGCGCCAGCAGGTCCATGACAGGAGCTGGAAACACCATATATTTT

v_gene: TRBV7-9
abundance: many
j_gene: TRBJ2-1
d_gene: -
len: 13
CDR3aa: CASSLQRINEQFF
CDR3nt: TGTGCCAGCAGCCTCCAGCGGATCAATGAGCAGTTCTTC

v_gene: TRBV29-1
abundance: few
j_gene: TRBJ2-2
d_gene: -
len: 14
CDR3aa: CSVDVQGHTGELFF
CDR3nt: TGCAGCGTTGATGTCCAGGGACACACCGGGGAGCTGTTTTTT

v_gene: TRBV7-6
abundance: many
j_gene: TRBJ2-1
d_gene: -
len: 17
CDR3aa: CASSLVAASVNYNEQFF
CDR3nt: TGTGCCAGCAGCTTAGTAGCGGCTAGCGTGAACTACAATGAGCAGTTCTTC

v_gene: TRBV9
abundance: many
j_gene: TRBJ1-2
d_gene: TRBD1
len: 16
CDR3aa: CASSDSGQGANYGYTF
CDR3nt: TGTGCCAGCAGCGATTCGGGACAGGGGGCTAACTATGGCTACACCTTC

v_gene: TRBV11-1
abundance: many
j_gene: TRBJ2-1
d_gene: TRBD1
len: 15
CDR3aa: CASSLGDRAYNEQFF
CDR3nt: TGTGCCAGCAGCTTAGGGGACAGGGCTTACAATGAGCAGTTCTTC

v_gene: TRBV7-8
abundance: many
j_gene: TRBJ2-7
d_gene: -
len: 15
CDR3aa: CASSLAGGGLVEQYF
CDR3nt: TGTGCCAGCAGCTTAGCGGGAGGAGGCCTGGTCGAGCAGTACTTC

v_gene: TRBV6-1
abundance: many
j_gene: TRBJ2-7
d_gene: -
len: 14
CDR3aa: CASRADRSSYEQYF
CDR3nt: TGTGCCAGCAGAGCAGACAGAAGCTCCTACGAGCAGTACTTC